This entry describes one TCR beta chain. Its antigen is undetermined. Autoimmune disease history or systemic immunosuppression was exclusionary. Method: immunoSEQ multiplex PCR; TCRdb's copy keeps in-frame clones and lacks some. The sample records about 36,000 clones, around 77% being singletons. This specimen belongs to a study of OX40 agonist ivuxolimab in advanced cancers. As for the study in general: Patients undergoing dose escalation presented with hepatocellular carcinoma, melanoma, renal cell or head and neck cancer. Participants, around 80% male, averaged roughly 60 years of age, ranging from about 23 to 80. Study conclusions and caveats: Circulating CD4+ and CD8+ T cells showed clonal expansion by week 6 at 0.1 to 3.0 mg/kg.

The sequencing here drew on CD4+ or CD8+ T cells sorted from blood, taken in a trial of the OX40 agonist ivuxolimab. The clonotype was recovered from an adult with an advanced solid tumor such as melanoma, head and neck, liver or kidney cancer.

The CDR3 bases are TGTGCCAGCAGCTTACTAGCGGAGCACTACAATGAGCAGTTCTTC. Translation: CASSLLAEHYNEQFF. The chain has TRBV5-5 and TRBJ2-1, with 8 positions matching TRBD2. The CDR3 extends over 15 amino acids. J lost 3 bases, V lost 2 bases, and 4 bases had no gene match. The germline V gene encodes CDR1 SGHKS and CDR2 YYEKEE (reference sequence).